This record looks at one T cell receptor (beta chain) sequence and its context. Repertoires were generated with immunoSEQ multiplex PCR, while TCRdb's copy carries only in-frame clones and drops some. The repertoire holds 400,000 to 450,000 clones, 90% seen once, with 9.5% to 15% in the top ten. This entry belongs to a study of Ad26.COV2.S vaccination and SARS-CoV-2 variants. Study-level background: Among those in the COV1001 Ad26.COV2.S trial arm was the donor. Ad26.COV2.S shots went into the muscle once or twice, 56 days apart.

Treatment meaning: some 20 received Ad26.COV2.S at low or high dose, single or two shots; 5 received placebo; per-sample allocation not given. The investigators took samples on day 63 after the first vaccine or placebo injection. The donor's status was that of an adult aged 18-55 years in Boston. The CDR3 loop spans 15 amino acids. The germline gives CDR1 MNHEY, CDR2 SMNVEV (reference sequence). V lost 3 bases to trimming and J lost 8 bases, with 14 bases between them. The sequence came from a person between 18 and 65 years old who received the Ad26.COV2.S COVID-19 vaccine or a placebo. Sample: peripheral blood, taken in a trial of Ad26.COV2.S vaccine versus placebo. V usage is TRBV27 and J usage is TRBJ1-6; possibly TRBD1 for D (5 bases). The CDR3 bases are TGTGCCAGCAGTTTCAAATGGGGGGGATATTCACCCCTCCACTTT. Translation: CASSFKWGGYSPLHF.